A single sample gave rise to the 11 T cell receptor beta chains below, sequenced in a study of blood T cell repertoires in COVID-19. The data were produced by immunoSEQ multiplex PCR, yet TCRdb's version contains in-frame clones alone and is incomplete. The table shows 55,000 to 85,000 clones, with more than 60% occurring only once. The sequencing input was peripheral blood. The source is a man aged 60 to 69 with acute or convalescent COVID-19.

This clone appeared a few times. V is TRBV6-1 and J is TRBJ1-2; the D gene is possibly TRBD1 (5 bases). Germline CDR1 MNHNS, CDR2 SASEGT. Trimming pared 5 bases from V and 7 bases from J, leaving 20 bases between. The CDR3 runs to 15 residues. CDR3 nucleotides: TGTGCCAGCAGTCCACGTGGCAGGGAGGGTGCTGGCTACACCTTC. Amino acid sequence: CASSPRGREGAGYTF.

This clone was counted only a few times. The rearrangement links TRBV2 to TRBJ1-2, with D maybe TRBD1 (6 bases). This CDR3 region has 18 residues. V was shortened by 8 bases and J by 5 bases, with 30 bases between the two germline ends. The germline gives CDR1 SNHLY, CDR2 FYNNEI. The CDR3 here is CASASSSRGKIPAYGYTF. The CDR3, as DNA: TGTGCCAGCGCTTCCAGCAGCAGGGGAAAAATTCCCGCTTATGGCTACACCTTC.

This chain links TRBV19 with TRBJ1-6, with a possible D match to TRBD1 (5 bases). Trimming took 2 bases from V and 6 from J, leaving 11 bases between them. Germline loops: CDR1 LNHDA, CDR2 SQIVND (reference sequence). This CDR3 region has 15 residues. CDR3 sequence: CASSIRGSGNSPLHF. The CDR3 DNA reads as TGTGCCAGTAGTATACGGGGGAGTGGTAATTCACCCCTCCACTTT.

This clone was seen a handful of times. V usage is TRBV5-1 and J usage is TRBJ2-2, with 7 bases that match TRBD2. Germline lookup yields CDR1 SGHRS and CDR2 YFSETQ. This CDR3 contains 15 residues. V lost 4 bases to trimming and J lost 2 bases; unmatched junction nucleotides: 5. The CDR3 sequence is CASSPAGRNTGELFF. The CDR3 DNA follows: TGCGCCAGCAGCCCAGCGGGACGCAACACCGGGGAGCTGTTTTTT.

This clone came up a few times. J is TRBJ2-1 and V is TRBV5-1, with 11 bases aligning to TRBD1. Per germline, CDR1 SGHRS and CDR2 YFSETQ. CDR3 length equals 15 residues. Trimming cost V 4 bases and J 10 bases; bases outside gene matches: 10. CDR3 region: CASSQGTGGRGEQFF. The CDR3 DNA reads as TGCGCCAGCAGCCAAGGGACAGGGGGACGCGGCGAGCAGTTCTTC.

The chain carries TRBV19 and TRBJ2-5; D perhaps matches TRBD2 (5 bases). Trimming cost V 3 bases and J 5 bases, with 19 bases left between them. The CDR3 has 16 residues. Germline CDR1 LNHDA, CDR2 SQIVND (reference sequence). CDR3 amino acids: CASSIERVRRYETQYF. DNA of the CDR3: TGTGCCAGTAGTATCGAACGGGTCCGGAGGTACGAGACCCAGTACTTC.

This sequence joins TRBV24-1 and TRBJ2-3, with TRBD1 matching 7 bases. Germline CDR1 KGHDR, CDR2 SFDVKD. The CDR3 extends over 15 amino acids. The junction had 8 bases not matched to a gene; V was cut back by 7 bases and J by 2 bases. CDR3: CATSDRTGFTDTQYF. CDR3 DNA: TGTGCCACCAGCGATCGGACAGGATTCACAGATACGCAGTATTTT.

The V call is TRBV5-1, the J call TRBJ2-5; 9 positions match TRBD2. This CDR3 contains 15 residues. Trimming took 0 bases from V and 3 from J; bases not matched to a gene: 3. Germline V gene sequence: CDR1 SGHRS, CDR2 YFSETQ. The CDR3 region is CASSLGGLAEETQYF. CDR3 sequence (DNA): TGCGCCAGCAGCTTGGGGGGACTAGCAGAAGAGACCCAGTACTTC. The full variable domain, in which reference TRBV5-1 and TRBJ2-5 provide the parts outside the CDR3, is KAGVTQTPRYLIKTRGQQVTLSCSPISGHRSVSWYQQTPGQGLQFLFEYFSETQRNKGNFPGRFSGRQFSNSRSEMNVSTLELGDSALYLCASSLGGLAEETQYFGPGTRLLVL.

J is TRBJ1-1 and V is TRBV12-5; TRBD1 is a possible D gene (5 bases). Between the trimmed V and J ends, which lost 5 bases and 1 base, there was a span of 14 bases. The CDR3 is 15 amino acids. The V gene's germline CDR1 is LGHNT and CDR2 FRNRAP. CDR3 region: CASGPASTGNTEAFF. The CDR3 nucleotides are TGTGCTAGTGGTCCCGCCTCTACAGGGAACACTGAAGCTTTCTTT. The full variable domain, in which reference TRBV12-5 and TRBJ1-1 provide the parts outside the CDR3, is DARVTQTPRHKVTEMGQEVTMRCQPILGHNTVFWYRQTMMQGLELLAYFRNRAPLDDSGMPKDRFSAEMPDATLATLKIQPSEPRDSAVYFCASGPASTGNTEAFFGQGTRLTVV.

V gene TRBV24-1 combines with J gene TRBJ2-7; 8 bases agree with TRBD2. Germline V lookup: CDR1 KGHDR, CDR2 SFDVKD. This CDR3 has 12 residues. The V and J ends lost 3 bases and 7 bases, in that order; junction bases with no gene match: 1. The CDR3 bases are TGTGCCACCAGTGATGCGGGGGGAGAGCAGTACTTC. Amino acids: CATSDAGGEQYF.

This clone has a handful of counts. The rearrangement links TRBV5-6 to TRBJ2-1; no definite D call. V was cut by 1 base and J by 0 bases, with 8 bases left in between. CDR3 length: 15 residues. The germline V gene encodes CDR1 SGHDT and CDR2 YYEEEE. The CDR3 sequence: CASSLLPSSYNEQFF. The CDR3 DNA reads as TGTGCCAGCAGCTTGCTACCGAGCTCCTACAATGAGCAGTTCTTC.